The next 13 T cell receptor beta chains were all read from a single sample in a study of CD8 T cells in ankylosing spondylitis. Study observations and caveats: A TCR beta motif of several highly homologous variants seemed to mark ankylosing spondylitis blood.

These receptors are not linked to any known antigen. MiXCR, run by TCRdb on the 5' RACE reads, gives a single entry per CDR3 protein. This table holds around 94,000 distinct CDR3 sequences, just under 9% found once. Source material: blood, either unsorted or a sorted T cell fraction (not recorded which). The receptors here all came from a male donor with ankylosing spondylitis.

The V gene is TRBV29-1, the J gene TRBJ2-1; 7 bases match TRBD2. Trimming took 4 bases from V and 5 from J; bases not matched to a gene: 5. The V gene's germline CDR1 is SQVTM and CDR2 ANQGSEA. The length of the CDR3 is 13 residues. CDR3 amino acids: CSVGERDHNEQFF. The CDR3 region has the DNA TGCAGCGTTGGCGAGCGGGATCACAATGAGCAGTTCTTC.

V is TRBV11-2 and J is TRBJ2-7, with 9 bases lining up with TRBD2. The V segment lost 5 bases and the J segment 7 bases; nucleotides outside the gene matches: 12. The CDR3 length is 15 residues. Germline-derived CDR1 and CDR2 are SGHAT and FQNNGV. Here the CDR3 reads CASSPGTAGGREQYF. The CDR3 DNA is TGTGCCAGCAGCCCCGGGACTGCGGGAGGGAGAGAGCAGTACTTC.

This chain's CDR3 is CASISSGRYNEQFF. The CDR3 nucleotides read TGTGCCAGCATATCAAGCGGGAGATACAATGAGCAGTTCTTC. This chain links TRBV2 with TRBJ2-1, with 8 bases that match TRBD2. Germline assignment: CDR1 SNHLY and CDR2 FYNNEI. V shed 7 bases and J 4 bases; nucleotides not matched to a gene: 6. The CDR3 length is 14 residues. The entire variable domain, with the rest obtained from reference TRBV2 and TRBJ2-1, is as follows: EPEVTQTPSHQVTQMGQEVILRCVPISNHLYFYWYRQILGQKVEFLVSFYNNEISEKSEIFDDQFSVERPDGSNFTLKIRSTKLEDSAMYFCASISSGRYNEQFFGPGTRLTVL.

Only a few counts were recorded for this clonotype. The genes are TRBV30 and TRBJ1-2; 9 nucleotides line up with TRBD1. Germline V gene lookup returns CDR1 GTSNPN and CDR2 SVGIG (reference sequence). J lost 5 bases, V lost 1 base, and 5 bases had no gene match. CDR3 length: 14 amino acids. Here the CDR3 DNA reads TGTGCCTGGAGTGCCGCCGACAGGGGGTATGGCTACACCTTC. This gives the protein CAWSAADRGYGYTF.

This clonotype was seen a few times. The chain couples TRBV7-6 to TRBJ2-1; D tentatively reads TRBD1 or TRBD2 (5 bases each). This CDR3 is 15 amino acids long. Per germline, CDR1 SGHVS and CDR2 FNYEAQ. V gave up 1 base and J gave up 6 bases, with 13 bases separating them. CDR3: CASSLGGGWGNEQFF. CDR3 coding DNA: TGTGCCAGCAGCTTAGGTGGGGGATGGGGCAATGAGCAGTTCTTC.

The CDR3 loop reads CASSTADSSYNEQFF. Here the CDR3 DNA reads TGTGCCAGCAGCACGGCTGACAGCTCCTACAATGAGCAGTTCTTC. The gene calls are TRBV14 and TRBJ2-1; D may be TRBD1 (5 bases). Per the germline V gene, CDR1 is SGHDN and CDR2 is FVKESK. The CDR3 sequence is 15 residues long. V was clipped by 5 bases and J by 0 bases, with 11 bases between them.

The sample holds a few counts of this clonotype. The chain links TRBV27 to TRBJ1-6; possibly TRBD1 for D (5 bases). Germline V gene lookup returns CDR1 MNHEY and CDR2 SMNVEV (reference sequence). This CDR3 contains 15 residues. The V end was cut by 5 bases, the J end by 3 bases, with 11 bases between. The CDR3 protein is CASSHPGFYNSPLHF. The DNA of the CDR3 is TGTGCCAGCAGTCACCCAGGGTTCTATAATTCACCCCTCCACTTT.

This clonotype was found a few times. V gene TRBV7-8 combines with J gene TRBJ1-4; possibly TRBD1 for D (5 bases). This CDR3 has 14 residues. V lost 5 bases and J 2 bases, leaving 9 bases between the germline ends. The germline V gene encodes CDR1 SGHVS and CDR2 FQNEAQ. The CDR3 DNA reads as TGTGCCAGCAGCCCAGGGAAGACTAATGAAAAACTGTTTTTT. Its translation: CASSPGKTNEKLFF.

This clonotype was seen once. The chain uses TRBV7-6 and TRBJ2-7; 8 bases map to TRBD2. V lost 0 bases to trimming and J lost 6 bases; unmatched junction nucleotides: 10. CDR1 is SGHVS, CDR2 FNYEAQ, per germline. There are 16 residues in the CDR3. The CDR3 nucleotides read TGTGCCAGCAGCTTAGCGCTAAGCGGGGGTTCCGGCGAGCAGTACTTC. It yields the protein CASSLALSGGSGEQYF.

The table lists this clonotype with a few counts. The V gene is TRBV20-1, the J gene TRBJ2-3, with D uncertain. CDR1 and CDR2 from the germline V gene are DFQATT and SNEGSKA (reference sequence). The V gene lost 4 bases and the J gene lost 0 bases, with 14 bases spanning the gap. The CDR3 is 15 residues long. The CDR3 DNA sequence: TGCAGTGCTACTCCCTTGTGGGTTAGCACAGATACGCAGTATTTT. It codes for CSATPLWVSTDTQYF.

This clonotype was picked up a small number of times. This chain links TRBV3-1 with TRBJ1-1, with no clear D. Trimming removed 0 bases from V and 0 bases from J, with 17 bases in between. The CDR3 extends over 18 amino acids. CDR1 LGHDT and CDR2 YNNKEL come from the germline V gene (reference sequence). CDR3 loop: CASSQDWAESGMNTEAFF. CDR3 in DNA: TGTGCCAGCAGCCAAGATTGGGCGGAGAGTGGGATGAACACTGAAGCTTTCTTT.

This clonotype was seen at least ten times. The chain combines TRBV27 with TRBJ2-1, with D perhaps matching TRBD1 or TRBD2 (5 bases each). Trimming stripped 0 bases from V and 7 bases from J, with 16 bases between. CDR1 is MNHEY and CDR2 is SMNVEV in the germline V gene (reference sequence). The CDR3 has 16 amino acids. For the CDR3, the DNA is TGTGCCAGCAGTTTATCATGGGGGAGTATCTCAAATGAGCAGTTCTTC. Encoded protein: CASSLSWGSISNEQFF.

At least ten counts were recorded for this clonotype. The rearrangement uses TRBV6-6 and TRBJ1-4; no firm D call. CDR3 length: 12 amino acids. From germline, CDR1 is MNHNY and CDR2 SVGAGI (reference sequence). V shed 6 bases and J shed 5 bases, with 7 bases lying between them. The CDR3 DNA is TGTGCCAGCAGCTCGATGAATGAAAAACTGTTTTTT. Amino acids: CASSSMNEKLFF.